The 12 T cell receptor beta chains presented below share a single source sample, sequenced in a study of blood T cell repertoires in COVID-19. Profiling relied on immunoSEQ multiplex PCR, and the TCRdb table lists in-frame clones only, not all of them. The sample records around 180,000 clones, around 85% being singletons. The sequencing input was peripheral blood. These receptor sequences come from a woman over 75 with acute or convalescent COVID-19.

The genes are TRBV15 and TRBJ2-7, with TRBD2 matching 7 bases. The germline V gene encodes CDR1 LNHNV and CDR2 YYDKDF (reference sequence). V lost 0 bases and J lost 3; bases outside the gene matches: 11. The CDR3 sequence is 17 residues long. Written as DNA, the CDR3 is TGTGCCACCAGCAGAGATCTAGCGGCCTCAGGAAGCTACGAGCAGTACTTC. Its translation: CATSRDLAASGSYEQYF.

V gene TRBV7-2 combines with J gene TRBJ2-2, with 11 bases lining up with TRBD2. The ends lost 1 base at V and 4 bases at J; junction bases unmatched: 5. Germline assignment: CDR1 SGHTA and CDR2 FQGNSA. The CDR3 consists of 17 residues. The CDR3 DNA sequence: TGTGCCAGCAGCTTAGGGGTCCTAGCGGGAGGCACCGGGGAGCTGTTTTTT. Its protein product is CASSLGVLAGGTGELFF.

J is TRBJ1-2 and V is TRBV9, with TRBD1 matching 7 bases. With 1 base clipped from V and 4 bases from J, the junction kept 4 bases outside the gene matches. From germline, CDR1 is SGDLS and CDR2 YYNGEE. The CDR3 is 14 residues long. CDR3 sequence: CASSVPGTAYGYTF. The CDR3 DNA is TGTGCCAGCAGCGTACCCGGGACAGCCTATGGCTACACCTTC. Variable domain in full (rest from reference TRBV9 and TRBJ1-2): DSGVTQTPKHLITATGQRVTLRCSPRSGDLSVYWYQQSLDQGLQFLIQYYNGEERAKGNILERFSAQQFPDLHSELNLSSLELGDSALYFCASSVPGTAYGYTFGSGTRLTVV.

This chain uses TRBV10-3 with TRBJ2-2; D ambiguous. Trimming removed 9 bases from V and 1 base from J, with 18 bases in between. Germline CDR1 ENHRY, CDR2 SYGVKD. CDR3 length equals 16 residues. CDR3 in DNA: TGTGCCATTAAAACGGCTGACTGGAAGAACACCGGGGAGCTGTTTTTT. This codes for CAIKTADWKNTGELFF.

Only one count was recorded for this clone. The chain carries TRBV18 and TRBJ2-1; 12 bases line up with TRBD2. The length of the CDR3 is 16 residues. Germline V gives CDR1 KGHSH, CDR2 LQKENI. The V segment lost 3 bases and the J segment 6 bases; nucleotides outside the gene matches: 6. The CDR3: CASSPRLAGEGNEQFF. The CDR3, as DNA: TGTGCCAGCTCACCTCGACTAGCGGGAGAAGGCAATGAGCAGTTCTTC.

V usage is TRBV3-1 (or the pseudogene TRBV3-2) and J usage is TRBJ1-2; D might be TRBD1 (6 bases). Between the trimmed V and J ends, which lost 1 base and 6 bases, there was a span of 12 bases. Germline-derived CDR1 and CDR2 are LGHDT and YNNKEL (reference sequence). The CDR3 runs 14 residues. CDR3 amino acids: CASSQVLKGDGYTF. Written as DNA, the CDR3 is TGTGCCAGCAGCCAAGTCTTGAAGGGGGATGGCTACACCTTC.

CDR3 nucleotides: TGCGCCAGCCGACCCCAGGGGGTGAACACTGAAGCTTTCTTT. This codes for CASRPQGVNTEAFF. The rearrangement links TRBV5-1 to TRBJ1-1; 7 nucleotides line up with TRBD1. Germline V CDR1 and CDR2: SGHRS, YFSETQ. With 7 bases clipped from V and 0 bases from J, the junction kept 6 bases outside the gene matches. This CDR3 contains 14 residues.

In its sample, this clone was seen once. J is TRBJ2-5 and V is TRBV12-3 or TRBV12-4, with a possible D match to TRBD1 (6 bases). The CDR3 loop spans 11 amino acids. The germline V and J ends were trimmed by 6 bases and 8 bases, with 10 bases remaining between them. Here the CDR3 reads CASSHGTTQYF. CDR3 sequence (DNA): TGTGCCAGCAGCCACGGGACAACCCAGTACTTC.

The chain is built from TRBV5-1 and TRBJ2-1; the match to TRBD2 covers 11 bases. V lost 0 bases and J lost 6; bases outside the gene matches: 5. The CDR3 spans 16 residues. The V gene's germline CDR1 is SGHRS and CDR2 YFSETQ. As DNA, the CDR3 is TGCGCCAGCAGCTTGGCGACTAGCGGGGTGGGCAATGAGCAGTTCTTC. This gives the protein CASSLATSGVGNEQFF.

This chain joins TRBV3-1 (or the pseudogene TRBV3-2) and TRBJ1-1; 8 bases line up with TRBD1. The CDR3 consists of 15 residues. Germline V gene data show CDR1 as LGHDT and CDR2 as YNNKEL (reference sequence). The trim removed 7 bases at V and 0 bases at J, leaving 7 bases unmatched. In DNA, the CDR3 is TGTGCCAGCACGGCCGGACAGGGCCTGAACACTGAAGCTTTCTTT. As protein: CASTAGQGLNTEAFF.

This clone was detected only a few times. The chain recombines TRBV6-6 with TRBJ1-5; 9 nucleotides agree with TRBD1. The CDR3 covers 15 residues. From germline, CDR1 is MNHNY and CDR2 SVGAGI (reference sequence). With 2 bases clipped from V and 6 bases from J, the junction kept 5 bases outside the gene matches. The CDR3 loop is CASSYRGTGLQPQHF. The CDR3 bases are TGTGCCAGCAGTTACCGCGGGACAGGGCTTCAGCCCCAGCATTTT.

This clone was counted a single time. The chain employs TRBV6-5 and TRBJ2-5, with D possibly matching TRBD1 (5 bases). Germline CDR1 reads MNHEY; CDR2 reads SVGAGI. The length of the CDR3 is 14 residues. V dropped 6 bases and J dropped 2 bases, with 13 bases sitting between them. The DNA for the CDR3 is TGTGCCAGCAGCCCCAGGGCCCCGCAAGAGACCCAGTACTTC. Protein sequence: CASSPRAPQETQYF.